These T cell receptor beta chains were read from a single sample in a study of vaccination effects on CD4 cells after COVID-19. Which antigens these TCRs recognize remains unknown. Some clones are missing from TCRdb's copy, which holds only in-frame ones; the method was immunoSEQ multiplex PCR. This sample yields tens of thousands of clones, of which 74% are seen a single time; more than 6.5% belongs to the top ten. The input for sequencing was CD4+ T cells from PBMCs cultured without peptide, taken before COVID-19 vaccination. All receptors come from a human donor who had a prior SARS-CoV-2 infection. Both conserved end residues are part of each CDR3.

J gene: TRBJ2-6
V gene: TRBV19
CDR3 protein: CASSIQGAGANVLTF

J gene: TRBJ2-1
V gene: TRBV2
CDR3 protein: CASSGIDSINEQFF

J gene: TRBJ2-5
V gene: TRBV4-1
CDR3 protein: CASSRVKPPGETQYF

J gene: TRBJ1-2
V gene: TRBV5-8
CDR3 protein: CASSLVTRPAYGYTF

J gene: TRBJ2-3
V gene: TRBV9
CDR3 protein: CASSGRITSTDTQYF

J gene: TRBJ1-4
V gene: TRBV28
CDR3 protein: CASSTTNEKLFF

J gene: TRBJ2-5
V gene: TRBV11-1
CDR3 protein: CASSPRTGQETQYF

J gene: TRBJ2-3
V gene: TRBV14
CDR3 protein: CASSQTGGGRRTDTQYF

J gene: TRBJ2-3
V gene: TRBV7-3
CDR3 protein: CASSLRSLAGGADTQYF

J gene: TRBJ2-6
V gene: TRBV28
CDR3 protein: CASSFSSSGANVLTF

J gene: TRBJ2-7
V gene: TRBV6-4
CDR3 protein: CASSDSTGSEQYF

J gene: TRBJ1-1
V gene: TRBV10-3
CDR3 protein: CAIRERLITEAFF

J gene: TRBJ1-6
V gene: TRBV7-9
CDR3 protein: CASSVRTGGKNSPLHF

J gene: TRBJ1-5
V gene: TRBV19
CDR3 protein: CASSSDRVLGNQPQHF

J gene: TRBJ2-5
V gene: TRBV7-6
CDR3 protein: CASSLEPPPITGIQETQYF

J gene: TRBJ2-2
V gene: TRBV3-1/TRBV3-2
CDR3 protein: CASSNPTETGELFF

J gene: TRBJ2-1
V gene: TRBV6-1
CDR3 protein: CASSERRERDEQFF

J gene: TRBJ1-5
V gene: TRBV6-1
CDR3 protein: CASSESYPGRDNQPQHF

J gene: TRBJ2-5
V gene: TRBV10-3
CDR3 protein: CAISEREQETQYF

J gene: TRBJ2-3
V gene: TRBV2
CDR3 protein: CASTDRTDTQYF

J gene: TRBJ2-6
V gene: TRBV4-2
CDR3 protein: CASSQGNSGANVLTF

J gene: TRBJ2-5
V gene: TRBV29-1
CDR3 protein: CSVGVDQETQYF

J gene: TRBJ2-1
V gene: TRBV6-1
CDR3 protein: CASSEGNWAYNEQFF

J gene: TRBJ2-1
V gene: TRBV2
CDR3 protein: CASSLAGGPYNEQFF